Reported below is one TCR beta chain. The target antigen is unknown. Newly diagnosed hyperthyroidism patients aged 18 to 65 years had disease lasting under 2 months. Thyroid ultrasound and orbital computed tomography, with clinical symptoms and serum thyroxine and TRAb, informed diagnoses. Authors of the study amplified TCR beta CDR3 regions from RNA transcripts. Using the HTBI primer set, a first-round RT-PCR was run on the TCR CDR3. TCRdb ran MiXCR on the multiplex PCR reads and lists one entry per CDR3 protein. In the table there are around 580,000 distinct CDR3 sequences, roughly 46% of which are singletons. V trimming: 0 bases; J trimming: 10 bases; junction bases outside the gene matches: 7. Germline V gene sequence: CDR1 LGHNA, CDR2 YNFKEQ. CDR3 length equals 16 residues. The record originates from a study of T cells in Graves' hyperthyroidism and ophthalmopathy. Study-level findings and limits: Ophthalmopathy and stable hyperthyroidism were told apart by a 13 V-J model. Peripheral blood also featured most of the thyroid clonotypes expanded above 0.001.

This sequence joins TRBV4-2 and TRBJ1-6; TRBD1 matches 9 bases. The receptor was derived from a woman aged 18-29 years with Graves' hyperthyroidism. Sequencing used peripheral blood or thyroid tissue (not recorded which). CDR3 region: CASSQDFGTGRSPLHF. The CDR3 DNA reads TGTGCCAGCAGCCAAGATTTCGGGACAGGGCGGTCACCCCTCCACTTT.